This T cell receptor (beta chain) was identified during a study of cytomegalovirus exposure and HLA in healthy donors (TCRdb year 2017). Background for the entire study: According to an earlier analysis of 450 to 650 of the donors, 200 million or so T cells yielded 117 million unique TCR beta sequences and 276 Gb of sequence data. Genome-wide SNP genotypes for about 65% of the 666 donors were used in a later genetic analysis, which treated that subset as a discovery cohort. Across 398 genotyped donors of the cohort, an average of roughly 200,000 unique TCR beta nucleotide sequences per donor were sequenced, and roughly a sixth of those sequences were non-productive. An early release covering roughly 640 HLA-typed donors comprised about 310 gigabases of sequencing data and 85 million to 100 million unique TCR sequences. A later analysis re-analyzed previously published TCR beta repertoires from several hundred donors and added high-resolution HLA genotyping to study TCR occurrence patterns. High-throughput TCR immunosequencing, statistical association of individual TCRs with disease status, and machine learning were combined to predict cytomegalovirus infection status. Every discovery cohort repertoire had been produced on one sequencing platform. Typing coverage differed by locus: A, B, C, DRB1 and DQB1 were typed in roughly 620-630 donors, DQA1 in about 500, DPA1 in approximately 610, and DPB1 in 450 to 480. The study used immunosequencing to profile the T cell repertoires of approximately 630 subjects and linked those repertoires to cytomegalovirus serostatus. HLA typing included class I and class II loci at four-digit resolution. Of the 300 to 450 genotyped donors, 81% were placed in the genetic ancestry cluster associated with self-reported Caucasian donors. To decide whether each TCR beta V gene segment behaved as functional or pseudogenic, an earlier analysis of some 600 of the donors relied on high-throughput TCR beta sequencing. Along with the approximately 600-subject first cohort, a separate validation cohort of some 130 different subjects was used. The aim of the study was to test whether cataloging public T cell receptors could identify signatures of past pathogen exposure. Rather than using new phenotypic data, the later analysis identified candidate immune exposures from TCR beta sequences and from how often those sequences occurred across donors. Donor age, sex, ethnicity and CMV serostatus were collected together with the repertoire data. A handful of DR-DQ haplotypes were handled as single units for association and clustering because linkage in the cohort was strong.

The investigation overall reported the following: Most TCR sequences were seen in very few donors, while some public TCRs were found in many individuals. Only TCR beta chains were sequenced in this cohort, and the absence of alpha or paired-chain data limited detectable features. The only immune exposure information available for the cohort was CMV serostatus. Some IMGT-functional V segments, including TRBV6-2 and TRBV6-3, could not be told apart with the 87-base-pair reads, so those segments were excluded. The earlier analysis of about 600 of the donors excluded some 15 rarely observed V segments, including chromosome 9 orphons, because counts were too low. The authors suggested that the approach could potentially be extended to other disease states and immunological phenotypes. The study gave a list of under 200 TCR beta chains associated with cytomegalovirus. V-gene and J-gene trimming of TCR beta chains was associated with a missense DCLRE1C variant in a later genetic analysis, and the association was replicated in an independent cohort. Correlated functional status among segregating V segments might reflect linkage disequilibrium, but an unknown experimental factor could not be ruled out. In a later analysis, some 18,000 TCR beta sequences were associated with specific HLA alleles at a false discovery rate of 0.05. In both the original and validation cohorts, the classifier was reported to diagnose cytomegalovirus status with high specificity and sensitivity. A later analysis found that HLA-associated TCR beta chains were more clonally expanded and had lower generation probabilities than equally common non-associated chains. Because HLA typing was missing for some donors at each locus, association tests included only the typed subset. Strong co-occurrence of HLA alleles, especially DR and DQ, made assigning TCR associations to individual alleles difficult. A later analysis found that most CMV-associated TCR beta chains appeared HLA-restricted, with HLA associations seemingly driven largely by CMV exposure. A further reported finding was that TCR beta sequences accurately predicted the HLA-A and HLA-B alleles for most subjects in the first cohort. The sequencing pipeline was judged likely to have produced a cluster of highly shared sequence variants as a technical artifact. According to a later analysis, parvovirus B19, influenza, CMV and Epstein-Barr virus appeared linked to several top co-occurrence clusters. In a later analysis, TCR association rates were found to vary across HLA loci, with the most associated TCRs seen for DRB1 alleles and the fewest for HLA-C alleles. In an earlier analysis of more than 450 of the donors, most TCR beta V segments were observed in productive rearrangements about 90% or about 30% of the time, broadly matching IMGT annotations. In vitro tests confirmed that three of the cytomegalovirus-associated TCR beta chains recognize cytomegalovirus antigens. According to a later genetic analysis, donors in an Asian-associated ancestry cluster had fewer N-insertions in productive TCRs than the approximately 670-donor mean. Roughly uniform sequencing depth across donors was assumed in presence/absence analyses, although this assumption may not hold.

The junction carries 11 bases between V and J, which are trimmed by 0 bases and 8 bases respectively. From the cysteine through the phenylalanine, the CDR3 covers 14 amino acids. CDR3 DNA is the only sequence kept; it has 42 bases, read in frame from the first base. For CDR1 and CDR2, the germline V gene lists SGHRS and YFSETQ. A word on this clone: What antigen it recognizes has not been identified. Qualities for individual bases were not recorded, and no much larger clone is one base off.

The cohort consisted of approximately 670 healthy bone marrow donors. At the time of sampling, every cohort member was nominally healthy, though immune exposures that went unrecorded were likely present. The donor tested CMV seronegative and was one of the 352 seronegative cohort members. A peripheral blood sample was provided by each donor, and peripheral blood mononuclear cells were used for TCR beta sequencing. The Qiagen DNeasy Blood Extraction Kit was used to extract genomic DNA from the blood cell samples. Library prep was done by the immunoSEQ multiplex PCR assay. For the multiplex PCR, a mixture combining 60 forward primers for TCR Vbeta segments and 13 reverse primers for TCR Jbeta segments was used. Amplification of the CDR3 region of rearranged TCR beta genes was performed with a multiplex PCR assay on genomic DNA. The amplified TCR beta libraries were sequenced on the Illumina HiSeq System as 87-base-pair reads. The authors' pipeline ran thus. A later analysis tallied 75 million to 85 million unique TCR beta chains across the approximately 670 repertoires, and some 10 million of those chains were shared by two or more donors. Raw reads were error-corrected and collapsed into unique sequences with a nearest-neighbor algorithm that merged closely related sequences to remove PCR and sequencing errors. Alignment of CDR3 sequences to IMGT reference sequences was used to assign V, D and J gene segments. For a sequence to be retained, a match of at least six nucleotides to both a V gene segment and a J gene segment was required. Rearrangements were called productive when the CDR3 lacked stop codons and stayed in frame with V and J; all others were non-productive. CDR3 was defined according to IMGT convention as the region running from the second conserved V-encoded cysteine to the conserved J-encoded phenylalanine. In an earlier analysis of more than 550 of the donors, sequences lacking an unambiguous match to a single V gene segment were excluded. In an earlier analysis of 587 of the donors, V segments were called functional above 56.7% productive rearrangements and were called segregating when the between-donor standard deviation exceeded 5%. To diagnose cytomegalovirus status from the catalog of TCR beta chain sequences, a statistical classification framework was built. In a later analysis, V and J genes were assigned by comparing TCR nucleotide sequences against IMGT/GENE-DB human TR gene sequences. A later analysis assigned CDR3 sequences and most-parsimonious VDJ recombination scenarios with the TCRdist pipeline. In a later analysis, every TCR beta chain was defined by the combination of its CDR3 amino acid sequence and its V-gene family, and reads without a unique V-gene family were dropped. As a way to deal with suspected cross-contamination and a sequencing artifact, a later analysis dropped more than 500 nucleotide sequences that were highly shared and had low generation probability. A later analysis calculated a clonal expansion index for each public chain from normalized within-repertoire ranks of inferred template counts. In a later analysis, generation probabilities were computed with a VDJ recombination model fitted to out-of-frame rearrangements, and the resulting probabilities were checked against IGoR. Hypergeometric tests were used in a later analysis to score TCR-TCR, TCR-HLA and TCR-CMV co-occurrence, with a repertoire-size bias correction applied to the TCR pairs. To estimate false discovery rates, a later analysis permuted the HLA or CMV assignments 20 times. A later analysis grouped co-occurring TCRs with DBSCAN, adding TCRdist sequence similarity when clustering within HLA-allele-positive subsets. Repertoires with fewer than 30,000 or more than 120,000 public chains, plus five repertoires with anomalous nucleotide sharing, were excluded from co-occurrence clustering. TCRdb mirrors the immuneACCESS table, restricted to in-frame sequences. Some clones are absent from its copies; in checked studies, under half trace to an unresolved V gene, and the reason for the others is unknown. D and trimming come from the DNA, and the V and J calls and clone size come from that table. This sample comprises 210,000 or so clones, more than 75% of them detected only once. About 0.25% of the sample is in the top ten clones.

The clonotype was recovered from a girl between 2 and 10 years old in good health and CMV-seronegative. Source material: PBMCs. The V and J genes are TRBV5-1 and TRBJ1-4, with no confidently assigned D gene. The CDR3 protein sequence reads: CASSLGSGGEKLFF. The nucleotide sequence reads as follows: TGCGCCAGCAGCTTGGGTTCGGGAGGAGAAAAACTGTTTTTT.